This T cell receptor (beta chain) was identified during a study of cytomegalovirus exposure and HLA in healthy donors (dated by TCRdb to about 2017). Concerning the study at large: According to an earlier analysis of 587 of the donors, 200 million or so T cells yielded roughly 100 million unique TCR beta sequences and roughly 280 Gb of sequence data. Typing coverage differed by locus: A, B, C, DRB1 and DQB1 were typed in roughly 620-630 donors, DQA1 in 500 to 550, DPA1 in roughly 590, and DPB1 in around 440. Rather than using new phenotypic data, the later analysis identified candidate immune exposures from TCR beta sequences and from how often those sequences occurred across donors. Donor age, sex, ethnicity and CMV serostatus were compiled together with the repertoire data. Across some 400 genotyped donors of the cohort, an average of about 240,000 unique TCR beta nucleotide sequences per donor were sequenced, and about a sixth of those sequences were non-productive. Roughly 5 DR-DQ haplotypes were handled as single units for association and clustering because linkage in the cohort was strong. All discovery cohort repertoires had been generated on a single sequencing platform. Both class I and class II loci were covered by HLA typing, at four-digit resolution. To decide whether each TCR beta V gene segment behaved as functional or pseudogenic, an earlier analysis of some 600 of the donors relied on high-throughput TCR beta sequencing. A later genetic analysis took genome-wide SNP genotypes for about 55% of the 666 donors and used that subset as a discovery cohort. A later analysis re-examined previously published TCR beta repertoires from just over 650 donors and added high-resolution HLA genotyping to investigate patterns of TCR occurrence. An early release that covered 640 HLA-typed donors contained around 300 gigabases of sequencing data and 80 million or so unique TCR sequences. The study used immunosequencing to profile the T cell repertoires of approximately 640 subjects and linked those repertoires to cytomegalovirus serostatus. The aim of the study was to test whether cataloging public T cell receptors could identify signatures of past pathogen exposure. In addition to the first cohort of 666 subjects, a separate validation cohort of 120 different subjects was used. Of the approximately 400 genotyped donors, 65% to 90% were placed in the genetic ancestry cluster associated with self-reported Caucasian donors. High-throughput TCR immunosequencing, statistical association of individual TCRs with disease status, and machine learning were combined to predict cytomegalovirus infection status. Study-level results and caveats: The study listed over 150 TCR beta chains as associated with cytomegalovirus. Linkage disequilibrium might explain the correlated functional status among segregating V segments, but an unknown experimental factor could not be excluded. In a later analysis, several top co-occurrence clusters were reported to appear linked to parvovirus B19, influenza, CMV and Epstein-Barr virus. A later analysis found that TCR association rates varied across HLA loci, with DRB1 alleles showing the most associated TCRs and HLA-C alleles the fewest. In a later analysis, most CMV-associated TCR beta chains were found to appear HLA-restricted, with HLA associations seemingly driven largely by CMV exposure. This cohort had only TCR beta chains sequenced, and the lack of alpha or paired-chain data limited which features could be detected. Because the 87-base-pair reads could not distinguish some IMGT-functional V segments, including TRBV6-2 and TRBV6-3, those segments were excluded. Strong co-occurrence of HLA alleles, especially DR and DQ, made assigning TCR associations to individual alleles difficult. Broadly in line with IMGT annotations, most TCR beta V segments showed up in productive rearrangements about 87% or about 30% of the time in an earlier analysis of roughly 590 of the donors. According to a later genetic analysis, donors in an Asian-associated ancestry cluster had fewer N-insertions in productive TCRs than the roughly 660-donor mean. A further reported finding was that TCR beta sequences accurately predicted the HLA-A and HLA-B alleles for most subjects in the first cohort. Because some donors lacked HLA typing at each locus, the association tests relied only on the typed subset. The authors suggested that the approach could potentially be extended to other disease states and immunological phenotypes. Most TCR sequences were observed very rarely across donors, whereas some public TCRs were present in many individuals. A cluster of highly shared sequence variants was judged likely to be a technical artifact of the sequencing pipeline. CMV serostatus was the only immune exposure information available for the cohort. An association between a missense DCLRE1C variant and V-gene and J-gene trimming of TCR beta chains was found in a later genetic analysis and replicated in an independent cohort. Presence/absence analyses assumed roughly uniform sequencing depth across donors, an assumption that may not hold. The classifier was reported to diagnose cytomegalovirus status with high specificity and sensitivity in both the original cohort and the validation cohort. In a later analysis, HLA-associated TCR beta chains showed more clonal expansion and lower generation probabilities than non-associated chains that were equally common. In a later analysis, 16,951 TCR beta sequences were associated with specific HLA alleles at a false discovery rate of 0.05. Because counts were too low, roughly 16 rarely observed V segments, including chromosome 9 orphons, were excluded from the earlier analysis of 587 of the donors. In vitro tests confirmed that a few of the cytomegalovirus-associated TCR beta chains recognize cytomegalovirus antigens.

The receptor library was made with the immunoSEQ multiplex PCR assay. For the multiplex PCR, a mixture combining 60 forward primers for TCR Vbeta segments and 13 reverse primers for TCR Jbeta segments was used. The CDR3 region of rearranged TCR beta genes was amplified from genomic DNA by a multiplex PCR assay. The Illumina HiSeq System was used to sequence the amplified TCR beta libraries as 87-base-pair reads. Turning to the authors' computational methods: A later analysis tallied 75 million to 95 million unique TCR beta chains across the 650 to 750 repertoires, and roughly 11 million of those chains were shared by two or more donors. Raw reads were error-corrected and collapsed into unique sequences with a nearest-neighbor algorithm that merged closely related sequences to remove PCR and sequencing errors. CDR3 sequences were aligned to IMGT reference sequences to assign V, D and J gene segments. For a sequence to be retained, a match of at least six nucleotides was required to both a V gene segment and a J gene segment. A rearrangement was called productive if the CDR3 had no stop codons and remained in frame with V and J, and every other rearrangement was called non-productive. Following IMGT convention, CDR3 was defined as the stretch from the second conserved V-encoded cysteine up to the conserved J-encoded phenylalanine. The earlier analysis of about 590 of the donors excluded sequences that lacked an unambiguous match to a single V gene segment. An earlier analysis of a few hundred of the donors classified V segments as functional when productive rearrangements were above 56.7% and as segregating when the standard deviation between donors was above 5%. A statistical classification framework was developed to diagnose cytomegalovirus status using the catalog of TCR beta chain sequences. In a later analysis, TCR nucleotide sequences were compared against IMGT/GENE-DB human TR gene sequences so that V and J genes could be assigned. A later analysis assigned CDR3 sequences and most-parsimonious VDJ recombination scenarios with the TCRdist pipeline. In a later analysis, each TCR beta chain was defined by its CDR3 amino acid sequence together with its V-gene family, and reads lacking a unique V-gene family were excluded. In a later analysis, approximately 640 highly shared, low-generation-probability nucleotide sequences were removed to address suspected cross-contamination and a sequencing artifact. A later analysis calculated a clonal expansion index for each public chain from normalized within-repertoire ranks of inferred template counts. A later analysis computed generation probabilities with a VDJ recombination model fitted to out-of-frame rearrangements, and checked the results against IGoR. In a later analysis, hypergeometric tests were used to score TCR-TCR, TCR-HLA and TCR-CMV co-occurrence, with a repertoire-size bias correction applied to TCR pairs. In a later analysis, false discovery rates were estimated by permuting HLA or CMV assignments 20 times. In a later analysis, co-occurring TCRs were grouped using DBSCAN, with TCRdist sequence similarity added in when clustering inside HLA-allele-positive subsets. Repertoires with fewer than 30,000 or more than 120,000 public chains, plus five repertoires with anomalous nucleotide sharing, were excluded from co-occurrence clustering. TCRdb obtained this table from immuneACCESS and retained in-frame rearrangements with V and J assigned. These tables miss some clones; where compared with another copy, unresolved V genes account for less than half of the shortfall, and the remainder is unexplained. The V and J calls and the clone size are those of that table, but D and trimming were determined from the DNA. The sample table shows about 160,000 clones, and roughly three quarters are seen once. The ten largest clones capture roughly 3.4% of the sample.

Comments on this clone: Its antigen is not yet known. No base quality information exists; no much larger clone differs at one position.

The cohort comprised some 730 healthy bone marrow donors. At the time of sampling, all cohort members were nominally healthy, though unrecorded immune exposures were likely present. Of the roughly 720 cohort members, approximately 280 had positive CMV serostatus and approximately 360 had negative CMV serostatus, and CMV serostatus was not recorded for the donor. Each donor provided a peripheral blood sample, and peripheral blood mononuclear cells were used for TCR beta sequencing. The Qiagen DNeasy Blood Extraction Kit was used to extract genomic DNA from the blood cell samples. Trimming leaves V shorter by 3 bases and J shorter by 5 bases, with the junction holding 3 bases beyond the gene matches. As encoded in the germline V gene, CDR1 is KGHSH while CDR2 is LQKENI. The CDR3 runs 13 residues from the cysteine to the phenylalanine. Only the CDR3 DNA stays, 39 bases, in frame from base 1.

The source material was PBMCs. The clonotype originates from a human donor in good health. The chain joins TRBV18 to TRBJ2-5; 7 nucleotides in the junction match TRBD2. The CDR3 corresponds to CASSPGREETQYF. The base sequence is TGTGCCAGCTCACCGGGGCGGGAGGAGACCCAGTACTTC.